These T cell receptor beta chains were read from a single sample in a study of blood T cell repertoires in COVID-19. Here immunoSEQ multiplex PCR was the method, and the copy in TCRdb shows in-frame clones only, minus some. The table lists around 130,000 clones, around 89% of them singletons. The sequencing input was peripheral blood. The receptors here all came from a man aged 45-65 years with active or convalescent COVID-19. CDR3s include the opening cysteine and the closing phenylalanine or tryptophan. Each record gives: CDR3 protein, CDR3 DNA, clone size, D gene, V gene, J gene. A D gene is named only where the DNA matches it firmly. Clone size appears in some rows only: once, few, many, or a class for an expanded clone.

CDR3: CASSLQGHYGYTF
DNA: TGTGCCAGCAGTTTACAGGGGCACTATGGCTACACCTTC
size: few
D: NA
V: TRBV28
J: TRBJ1-2

CDR3: CASSNGQTTGETQYF
DNA: TGTGCCAGCAGCAACGGACAAACTACTGGAGAGACCCAGTACTTC
size: NA
D: NA
V: TRBV11-3
J: TRBJ2-5

CDR3: CASSLGLAGVSDEQFF
DNA: TGCGCCAGCAGCTTGGGGCTAGCGGGAGTATCCGATGAGCAGTTCTTC
size: NA
D: TRBD2
V: TRBV5-1
J: TRBJ2-1

CDR3: CASSLDGRNTGELFF
DNA: TGCGCCAGCAGCTTGGATGGCCGAAACACCGGGGAGCTGTTTTTT
size: few
D: NA
V: TRBV5-1
J: TRBJ2-2

CDR3: CASSLGANYGYTF
DNA: TGTGCCAGCAGCTTAGGTGCGAACTATGGCTACACCTTC
size: NA
D: NA
V: TRBV7-9
J: TRBJ1-2

CDR3: CASKKRETGPIFEKLFF
DNA: TGTGCCAGCAAAAAACGGGAGACAGGGCCGATTTTTGAAAAACTGTTTTTT
size: once
D: TRBD1
V: TRBV28
J: TRBJ1-4

CDR3: CASSLPVGEQFF
DNA: TGTGCCAGCAGTTTACCGGTCGGGGAGCAGTTCTTC
size: NA
D: NA
V: TRBV27
J: TRBJ2-1

CDR3: CASSLMIATGYTF
DNA: TGTGCCAGCAGTCTAATGATCGCCACGGGCTACACCTTC
size: NA
D: NA
V: TRBV6-2/TRBV6-3
J: TRBJ1-2

CDR3: CASSSTRSGRGTGELFF
DNA: TGTGCCAGTAGTTCGACCAGGAGCGGGAGGGGCACCGGGGAGCTGTTTTTT
size: NA
D: TRBD2
V: TRBV19
J: TRBJ2-2

CDR3: CASSQNSGGNTGELFF
DNA: TGTGCCAGCTCGCAAAATAGCGGGGGCAACACCGGGGAGCTGTTTTTT
size: NA
D: TRBD2
V: TRBV18
J: TRBJ2-2

CDR3: CASSQEGGGAPNTGELFF
DNA: TGTGCCAGCAGCCAAGAGGGCGGGGGGGCCCCGAACACCGGGGAGCTGTTTTTT
size: NA
D: TRBD2
V: TRBV4-2
J: TRBJ2-2

CDR3: CAISEGHSYEQYF
DNA: TGTGCCATCAGTGAGGGACACTCCTACGAGCAGTACTTC
size: NA
D: NA
V: TRBV10-3
J: TRBJ2-7

CDR3: CASSQEWRVQSDEQFF
DNA: TGTGCCAGCAGCCAAGAATGGCGGGTGCAATCAGATGAGCAGTTCTTC
size: NA
D: NA
V: TRBV3-1/TRBV3-2
J: TRBJ2-1

CDR3: CASSLGESNQPQHF
DNA: TGCGCCAGCAGCTTGGGGGAGAGCAATCAGCCCCAGCATTTT
size: once
D: NA
V: TRBV5-1
J: TRBJ1-5

CDR3: CASSFSGDYNEQFF
DNA: TGCGCCAGCAGCTTTAGCGGGGATTACAATGAGCAGTTCTTC
size: NA
D: TRBD2
V: TRBV5-1
J: TRBJ2-1

CDR3: CASSYVLAGGTGEQYF
DNA: TGTGCCAGCAGTTACGTACTAGCGGGAGGAACGGGGGAGCAGTACTTC
size: NA
D: TRBD2
V: TRBV6-6
J: TRBJ2-7

CDR3: CASSLVTRLRTSGPSYEQYF
DNA: TGTGCCAGCAGCTTAGTTACTAGACTGCGGACTAGCGGCCCCTCCTACGAGCAGTACTTC
size: once
D: TRBD2
V: TRBV11-3
J: TRBJ2-7

CDR3: CASSPDSPPSYEQYF
DNA: TGTGCCAGCTCACCTGACAGTCCTCCCTCCTACGAGCAATACTTC
size: NA
D: NA
V: TRBV18
J: TRBJ2-7

CDR3: CASSYEMLVGGELFF
DNA: TGTGCCAGCAGTTACGAGATGCTAGTCGGCGGGGAGCTGTTTTTT
size: NA
D: NA
V: TRBV6-5
J: TRBJ2-2

CDR3: CASSQVGDRENSPLHF
DNA: TGTGCCAGCAGCCAAGTGGGGGACAGGGAGAATTCACCCCTCCACTTT
size: once
D: TRBD1
V: TRBV3-1/TRBV3-2
J: TRBJ1-6

CDR3: CASRQGDSVYTEAFF
DNA: TGTGCCAGTAGGCAAGGGGACAGCGTCTACACTGAAGCTTTCTTT
size: NA
D: TRBD1
V: TRBV19
J: TRBJ1-1

CDR3: CASSPRQGAGETQYF
DNA: TGTGCCAGCAGCCCCCGACAGGGGGCCGGGGAGACCCAGTACTTC
size: NA
D: TRBD1
V: TRBV3-1/TRBV3-2
J: TRBJ2-5

CDR3: CASRVTGGHFNEQFF
DNA: TGTGCCAGCAGGGTAACGGGGGGGCATTTCAATGAGCAGTTCTTC
size: NA
D: TRBD2
V: TRBV11-2
J: TRBJ2-1

CDR3: CASSPRRLAGYNEQFF
DNA: TGTGCCAGCAGCCCCCGGCGACTAGCGGGTTACAATGAGCAGTTCTTC
size: NA
D: TRBD2
V: TRBV11-1
J: TRBJ2-1

CDR3: CASSDVRATVEQYF
DNA: TGCGCCAGCAGTGACGTCAGGGCCACCGTCGAGCAGTACTTC
size: NA
D: NA
V: TRBV10-2
J: TRBJ2-7

CDR3: CASSPRDRDLYGYTF
DNA: TGTGCCAGCAGTCCCCGGGACAGGGACCTCTATGGCTACACCTTC
size: NA
D: TRBD1
V: TRBV27
J: TRBJ1-2

CDR3: CASSYSFSGGAEDTQYF
DNA: TGTGCCAGCAGTTACTCGTTCAGCGGGGGGGCCGAAGATACGCAGTATTTT
size: NA
D: TRBD2
V: TRBV6-2/TRBV6-3
J: TRBJ2-3

CDR3: CASSRQGFTEAFF
DNA: TGCGCCAGCAGTAGACAGGGTTTCACTGAAGCTTTCTTT
size: NA
D: TRBD1
V: TRBV10-1
J: TRBJ1-1

CDR3: CASSLWTGGSRKETQYF
DNA: TGTGCCAGCAGCTTGTGGACAGGGGGGTCACGAAAAGAGACCCAGTACTTC
size: NA
D: TRBD1
V: TRBV13
J: TRBJ2-5

CDR3: CASSPSVAKNIQYF
DNA: TGTGCCAGCTCACCATCCGTAGCCAAAAACATTCAGTACTTC
size: NA
D: NA
V: TRBV18
J: TRBJ2-4

CDR3: CATTPGLAGGGYTGELFF
DNA: TGTGCCACGACCCCGGGACTAGCGGGAGGAGGGTACACCGGGGAGCTGTTTTTT
size: NA
D: TRBD2
V: TRBV2
J: TRBJ2-2

CDR3: CASSPSATRGEQYF
DNA: TGTGCCAGCAGTCCCTCAGCAACGCGGGGCGAGCAGTACTTC
size: NA
D: NA
V: TRBV7-7
J: TRBJ2-7

CDR3: CASSPSPIAGTENTEAFF
DNA: TGTGCCAGCAGCCCAAGCCCAATTGCCGGGACAGAGAACACTGAAGCTTTCTTT
size: NA
D: TRBD1
V: TRBV5-4
J: TRBJ1-1

CDR3: CASSLGQGEKLFF
DNA: TGTGCCAGTAGTTTGGGACAGGGCGAAAAACTGTTTTTT
size: NA
D: TRBD1
V: TRBV19
J: TRBJ1-4

CDR3: CASSEAQGGQGSTGNTIYF
DNA: TGTGCCAGCAGTGAAGCGCAAGGTGGACAGGGGTCAACTGGAAACACCATATATTTT
size: once
D: TRBD1
V: TRBV6-1
J: TRBJ1-3

CDR3: CASNPGGLYNEQFF
DNA: TGTGCCAGCAATCCGGGAGGGCTCTACAATGAGCAGTTCTTC
size: NA
D: TRBD2
V: TRBV25-1
J: TRBJ2-1

CDR3: CSVSGGRYNEQFF
DNA: TGCAGCGTGAGCGGGGGCCGGTACAATGAGCAGTTCTTC
size: NA
D: TRBD2
V: TRBV29-1
J: TRBJ2-1

CDR3: CASSLAGDLYTIYF
DNA: TGCGCCAGCAGCTTGGCCGGGGATCTATACACCATATATTTT
size: NA
D: NA
V: TRBV5-1
J: TRBJ1-3

CDR3: CASSRGVEAFF
DNA: TGTGCCAGCAGCCGGGGGGTTGAAGCTTTCTTT
size: NA
D: NA
V: TRBV12-3/TRBV12-4
J: TRBJ1-1

CDR3: CASSPRTSGGNEQFF
DNA: TGTGCCAGCTCACCACGGACTAGCGGGGGGAATGAGCAGTTCTTC
size: NA
D: TRBD2
V: TRBV18
J: TRBJ2-1

CDR3: CASSGQGNSPLHF
DNA: TGTGCCAGCAGCGGACAGGGGAATTCACCCCTCCACTTT
size: NA
D: TRBD1
V: TRBV14
J: TRBJ1-6

CDR3: CAWSVLPDRGGGRYGYTF
DNA: TGTGCCTGGAGTGTACTCCCCGACAGGGGAGGAGGGAGGTATGGCTACACCTTC
size: NA
D: TRBD1
V: TRBV30
J: TRBJ1-2

CDR3: CASSSTNLRLYNEQFF
DNA: TGTGCCAGCAGCTCGACTAACCTAAGACTTTACAATGAGCAGTTCTTC
size: NA
D: NA
V: TRBV7-9
J: TRBJ2-1

CDR3: CASSSSQKFPYEQYF
DNA: TGTGCCAGCAGTTCTAGTCAGAAGTTTCCCTACGAGCAGTACTTC
size: NA
D: NA
V: TRBV11-1
J: TRBJ2-7

CDR3: CSVDGRRGETQYF
DNA: TGCAGCGTTGACGGTCGCCGGGGAGAGACCCAGTACTTC
size: once
D: NA
V: TRBV29-1
J: TRBJ2-5

CDR3: CASSKAAGPYEQYF
DNA: TGTGCCAGCAGCAAAGCCGCAGGGCCCTACGAGCAGTACTTC
size: few
D: NA
V: TRBV21-1
J: TRBJ2-7

CDR3: CATATSGGDEQFF
DNA: TGTGCCACCGCGACTAGCGGAGGGGATGAGCAGTTCTTC
size: NA
D: TRBD2
V: TRBV19
J: TRBJ2-1

CDR3: CASRGPGQPNEKLFF
DNA: TGTGCCAGTAGGGGACCGGGACAGCCTAATGAAAAACTGTTTTTT
size: NA
D: TRBD1
V: TRBV19
J: TRBJ1-4

CDR3: CASTSTPTTGTGELFF
DNA: TGTGCCAGTACCTCGACCCCCACAACGGGCACCGGGGAGCTGTTTTTT
size: NA
D: NA
V: TRBV2
J: TRBJ2-2

CDR3: CASSERGLTEAFF
DNA: TGTGCCAGCAGTGAACGAGGGTTGACTGAAGCTTTCTTT
size: NA
D: NA
V: TRBV2
J: TRBJ1-1

CDR3: CASSRSGSSYEQYF
DNA: TGTGCCAGCAGCCGCAGCGGGAGCTCCTACGAGCAGTACTTC
size: NA
D: TRBD2
V: TRBV6-2/TRBV6-3
J: TRBJ2-7

CDR3: CASSTQDMGHTYEQYF
DNA: TGTGCCAGCTCAACCCAAGATATGGGACACACCTACGAGCAGTACTTC
size: NA
D: NA
V: TRBV18
J: TRBJ2-7

CDR3: CASRPEELHNEQFF
DNA: TGTGCCAGCAGGCCAGAGGAGCTCCACAATGAGCAGTTCTTC
size: NA
D: NA
V: TRBV7-8
J: TRBJ2-1

CDR3: CASSFGGMEETQYF
DNA: TGTGCCAGCAGCTTCGGGGGGATGGAAGAGACCCAGTACTTC
size: NA
D: TRBD2
V: TRBV7-2
J: TRBJ2-5

CDR3: CASSSGASGRAGNEQFF
DNA: TGTGCCAGCAGCTCCGGGGCCAGCGGGAGGGCAGGAAATGAGCAGTTCTTC
size: NA
D: TRBD2
V: TRBV11-3
J: TRBJ2-1

CDR3: CASSPSRGPRASTDTQYF
DNA: TGCGCCAGCAGCCCCTCCAGGGGCCCGCGTGCTAGCACAGATACGCAGTATTTT
size: NA
D: NA
V: TRBV5-1
J: TRBJ2-3

CDR3: CASSWTGAENQKLFF
DNA: TGTGCCAGCAGTTGGACAGGTGCTGAGAATCAAAAACTGTTTTTT
size: NA
D: TRBD1
V: TRBV2
J: TRBJ1-4